The 7 T cell receptor beta chains given below trace back to one sample, sequenced in a study of T cell responses to AZD1222 COVID-19 vaccine. Assay: immunoSEQ multiplex PCR; the TCRdb copy retains only in-frame clones and omits some. The sample has 95,000 to 150,000 clones; 80% to 90% are singletons. Sequences were derived from peripheral blood, sampled on day 0 of AZD1222 vaccination. The source of these receptors is an adult in good health.

This rearrangement joins TRBV2 to TRBJ1-5; tentative D call: TRBD1 (6 bases). The CDR3 is made up of 13 amino acids. The V gene's germline CDR1 is SNHLY and CDR2 FYNNEI. V dropped 8 bases and J dropped 6 bases, with 14 bases sitting between them. The CDR3 loop reads CASLRDKGQPQHF. Here the CDR3 DNA reads TGTGCCAGCCTGCGGGACAAGGGTCAGCCCCAGCATTTT.

The rearrangement uses TRBV28 and TRBJ2-7; a possible D gene is TRBD2 (6 bases). V was pared by 5 bases and J by 4 bases, with 9 bases between. Germline-derived CDR1 and CDR2 are MDHEN and SYDVKM. The CDR3 extends over 12 amino acids. DNA of the CDR3: TGTGCCAGCAGTCGTAGCGGTTACGAGCAGTACTTC. Translated, it gives CASSRSGYEQYF.

V gene TRBV7-2 combines with J gene TRBJ2-2, with 7 bases lining up with TRBD1. V trimming: 4 bases; J trimming: 0 bases; junction bases outside the gene matches: 5. The CDR3 runs 16 residues. Germline lookup yields CDR1 SGHTA and CDR2 FQGNSA. CDR3 residues: CASSYLGQANTGELFF. CDR3 coding DNA: TGTGCCAGCAGCTACCTTGGACAGGCGAACACCGGGGAGCTGTTTTTT.

This clone was seen only once. This chain connects TRBV28 to TRBJ1-3; D ambiguous. CDR1 MDHEN and CDR2 SYDVKM come from the germline V gene. V was cut by 4 bases and J by 0 bases, with 10 bases left in between. The CDR3 is made up of 15 amino acids. The CDR3 nucleotides read TGTGCCAGCAGTTCGATCAGCGTCTCTGGAAACACCATATATTTT. It specifies CASSSISVSGNTIYF.

This chain links TRBV3-1 (or the pseudogene TRBV3-2) with TRBJ2-7; weak D call: TRBD2 (6 bases). The CDR3 contains 14 residues. The germline gives CDR1 LGHDT, CDR2 YNNKEL (reference sequence). Between the trimmed V and J ends, which lost 4 bases and 5 bases, there was a span of 15 bases. Here the CDR3 reads CASSPPRRDHEQYF. The CDR3 nucleotides read TGTGCCAGCAGCCCGCCCCGGCGGGACCACGAGCAGTACTTC.

This sequence joins TRBV5-1 and TRBJ2-1; the match to TRBD2 covers 9 bases. The germline CDR1 and CDR2 sequences are SGHRS and YFSETQ. The CDR3 covers 17 residues. Losses at the gene ends were 2 bases for V and 5 bases for J; bases not matched to a gene: 11. The CDR3 coding sequence is TGCGCCAGCAGCTTTGGCCTAGCGGGGCTTATCAACAATGAGCAGTTCTTC. Residues: CASSFGLAGLINNEQFF.

This chain uses TRBV6-2 or TRBV6-3 with TRBJ1-5, with unresolved D. Germline CDR1 is MNHEY and CDR2 is SVGEGT. The V end lost 2 bases, the J end lost 5 bases, and 10 bases lay between the germline ends. The CDR3 extends over 14 amino acids. The CDR3 is CASSYVQWDQPQHF. The DNA of the CDR3 is TGTGCCAGCAGTTACGTTCAGTGGGATCAGCCCCAGCATTTT.